These 2 T cell receptor beta chains share one sample of origin, sequenced in a study of cytomegalovirus exposure and HLA in healthy donors (dated by TCRdb to the late 2010s). Receptors were amplified or captured by the immunoSEQ multiplex PCR assay. The multiplex PCR relied on a mix of 60 forward primers for TCR Vbeta segments and 13 reverse primers for TCR Jbeta segments. TCRdb obtained this table from immuneACCESS and retained in-frame rearrangements with V and J assigned. These tables miss some clones; where compared with another copy, unresolved V genes account for less than half of the shortfall, and the remainder is unexplained. The sample's records list 95,000 to 150,000 clones. Clones ranked in the top ten supply approximately 2% of the sample. The sample consisted of PBMCs. These receptors were taken from a man aged 35 to 55 in good health and CMV-seronegative.

The chain recombines TRBV7-9 with TRBJ1-5; D gene unclear. This CDR3 contains 12 residues. The V end lost 2 bases, the J end lost 9 bases, and 8 bases lay between the germline ends. In germline, CDR1 is SEHNR, CDR2 FQNEAQ (reference sequence). CDR3 sequence reads: CASSLTTGPQHF. The CDR3, as DNA: TGTGCCAGCAGCTTAACAACGGGGCCCCAGCATTTT. Full variable domain (remainder filled in from reference TRBV7-9 and TRBJ1-5): DTGVSQNPRHKITKRGQNVTFRCDPISEHNRLYWYRQTLGQGPEFLTYFQNEAQLEKSRLLSDRFSAERPKGSFSTLEIQRTEQGDSAMYLCASSLTTGPQHFGDGTRLSIL.

For the CDR3, the DNA is TGCGCCAGCAGCCCTGAGACAGTAAGGTACACTGAAGCTTTCTTT. Translated, it gives CASSPETVRYTEAFF. The J gene is TRBJ1-1, the V gene TRBV5-1; D might be TRBD1 (5 bases). Germline V gene data show CDR1 as SGHRS and CDR2 as YFSETQ. CDR3 length equals 15 residues. Between the trimmed V and J ends, which lost 4 bases and 3 bases, there was a span of 16 bases.